This T cell receptor beta chain came from a study of cytomegalovirus exposure and HLA in healthy donors (dated 2017 in TCRdb). At the level of the whole study: An earlier analysis of roughly 500 of the donors reported approximately 270 Gb of sequence data and roughly 100 million unique TCR beta sequences from about 200 million T cells. To predict cytomegalovirus infection status, the study combined high-throughput TCR immunosequencing, statistical association of individual TCRs with disease status, and machine learning. A later analysis re-analyzed previously published TCR beta repertoires from about 730 donors and added high-resolution HLA genotyping to study TCR occurrence patterns. Typing coverage differed by locus: A, B, C, DRB1 and DQB1 were typed in roughly 620-640 donors, DQA1 in 500 to 550, DPA1 in roughly 590, and DPB1 in around 490. Besides the first cohort of hundreds of subjects, a separate validation cohort made up of 95 to 150 different subjects was used. The study aimed to test whether cataloging public T cell receptors could reveal signatures of past pathogen exposure. A later genetic analysis took genome-wide SNP genotypes for about 60% of the roughly 670 donors and used that subset as a discovery cohort. About 300 gigabases of sequencing data and approximately 85 million unique TCR sequences were included in an early release covering several hundred HLA-typed donors. Across some 400 genotyped donors of the cohort, an average of approximately 240,000 unique TCR beta nucleotide sequences per donor were sequenced, and 15% to 20% of those sequences were non-productive. Because of strong linkage in the cohort, four or five DR-DQ haplotypes were treated as single units for association and clustering. In the later analysis, no new phenotypic data were used to find candidate immune exposures; instead, reliance was placed on TCR beta sequences and their occurrence across donors. The genetic ancestry cluster associated with self-reported Caucasian donors included over 80% of the 300 to 400 genotyped donors. An earlier analysis of several hundred of the donors used high-throughput TCR beta sequencing to judge whether each TCR beta V gene segment behaved as functional or pseudogenic. Alongside the repertoire data, information on donor age, sex, ethnicity and CMV serostatus was compiled. All discovery cohort repertoires had been generated using a single sequencing platform. HLA typing covered class I and class II loci at four-digit resolution. The study profiled the T cell repertoires of under 850 subjects by immunosequencing and related them to cytomegalovirus serostatus. Here is what the overall study found, with its caveats: A later analysis found that most CMV-associated TCR beta chains appeared HLA-restricted, with HLA associations seemingly driven largely by CMV exposure. This cohort had only TCR beta chains sequenced, and the lack of alpha or paired-chain data limited which features could be detected. A later analysis associated about 18,000 TCR beta sequences with specific HLA alleles at a false discovery rate of 0.05. In a later genetic analysis, fewer N-insertions in productive TCRs were reported among donors in an Asian-associated ancestry cluster than the roughly 700-donor mean. Cytomegalovirus status was reported to be diagnosed by the classifier with high specificity and sensitivity in both the original and validation cohorts. Correlated functional status among segregating V segments might reflect linkage disequilibrium, but an unknown experimental factor could not be ruled out. Immune exposure information for the cohort was limited to CMV serostatus. In an earlier analysis of roughly 500 of the donors, most TCR beta V segments appeared in productive rearrangements about 90% or about 30% of the time, broadly matching IMGT annotations. The study gave a list of roughly 150 TCR beta chains associated with cytomegalovirus. HLA typing was unavailable for some donors at each locus, so association tests used only the typed subset. A further reported finding was that TCR beta sequences accurately predicted the HLA-A and HLA-B alleles for most subjects in the first cohort. The authors suggested that the approach could potentially be extended to other disease states and immunological phenotypes. Some IMGT-functional V segments, including TRBV6-2 and TRBV6-3, could not be distinguished by the 87-base-pair reads and were therefore excluded. A cluster of highly shared sequence variants was judged likely to represent a technical artifact of the sequencing pipeline. Compared with equally common non-associated chains, HLA-associated TCR beta chains in a later analysis were more clonally expanded and had lower generation probabilities. A later analysis found that TCR association rates varied across HLA loci, with DRB1 alleles showing the most associated TCRs and HLA-C alleles the fewest. The presence/absence analyses assumed that sequencing depth was roughly uniform across donors, and that assumption may not be true. According to a later analysis, parvovirus B19, influenza, CMV and Epstein-Barr virus appeared linked to several top co-occurrence clusters. In a later genetic analysis, a missense DCLRE1C variant was associated with V-gene and J-gene trimming of TCR beta chains, and the association was replicated in an independent cohort. A few of the identified cytomegalovirus-associated TCR beta chains were confirmed in vitro to be specific for cytomegalovirus antigens. Assigning TCR associations to individual alleles was difficult when HLA alleles, especially DR and DQ, strongly co-occurred. While some public TCRs were present in many individuals, most TCR sequences turned up only very rarely across donors. Because counts were too low, roughly 17 rarely observed V segments, including chromosome 9 orphons, were left out of the earlier analysis of approximately 580 of the donors.

CDR1 and CDR2 (MNHGY, SVAAGI) derive from the germline V gene. Trimming leaves V shorter by 2 bases and J shorter by 3 bases, with the junction holding 5 bases beyond the gene matches. Reading from cysteine to phenylalanine, the CDR3 counts 15 amino acids. Only the CDR3 part of the read is kept: 45 bases, read in frame from the first base. The cohort consisted of fewer than 700 healthy bone marrow donors. At the time of sampling, every cohort member was nominally healthy, though immune exposures that went unrecorded were likely present. The donor was CMV seropositive and was included in the group of 289 seropositive cohort members. A peripheral blood sample was provided by each donor, and peripheral blood mononuclear cells were used for TCR beta sequencing. The Qiagen DNeasy Blood Extraction Kit was used to extract genomic DNA from the blood cell samples. This clone was seen a few times. Its antigen specificity is not known. Base qualities are not provided; no much larger clone lies one nucleotide away.

The library was built by means of the immunoSEQ multiplex PCR assay. For the multiplex PCR, a mixture combining 60 forward primers for TCR Vbeta segments and 13 reverse primers for TCR Jbeta segments was used. A multiplex PCR assay on genomic DNA amplified the CDR3 region of rearranged TCR beta genes. The amplified TCR beta libraries were sequenced on the Illumina HiSeq System as 87-base-pair reads. The authors' analysis ran thus. In a later analysis, 80 million or so unique TCR beta chains were counted across the roughly 610 repertoires, and around 10 million of these chains were shared by at least two donors. Raw reads were error-corrected and collapsed into unique sequences by a nearest-neighbor algorithm in which closely related sequences were merged to remove PCR and sequencing errors. To assign V, D and J gene segments, CDR3 sequences were aligned to IMGT reference sequences. For a sequence to be retained, a match of at least six nucleotides to both a V gene segment and a J gene segment was required. Rearrangements were classified as productive when the CDR3 lacked stop codons and remained in frame with V and J, and all other rearrangements were classified as non-productive. Following IMGT convention, CDR3 was defined as the stretch from the second conserved V-encoded cysteine to the conserved J-encoded phenylalanine. In an earlier analysis of more than 550 of the donors, sequences lacking an unambiguous match to a single V gene segment were excluded. In an earlier analysis of 450 to 700 of the donors, V segments were called functional above 56.7% productive rearrangements and were called segregating when the between-donor standard deviation exceeded 5%. To diagnose cytomegalovirus status from the catalog of TCR beta chain sequences, a statistical classification framework was built. A later analysis assigned V and J genes by comparing TCR nucleotide sequences with IMGT/GENE-DB human TR gene sequences. Using the TCRdist pipeline, a later analysis assigned CDR3 sequences along with most-parsimonious VDJ recombination scenarios. In a later analysis, every TCR beta chain was defined by the combination of its CDR3 amino acid sequence and its V-gene family, and reads without a unique V-gene family were dropped. To address suspected cross-contamination and a sequencing artifact, a later analysis removed approximately 590 highly shared, low-generation-probability nucleotide sequences. A later analysis calculated a clonal expansion index for each public chain from normalized within-repertoire ranks of inferred template counts. In a later analysis, generation probabilities were computed using a VDJ recombination model fitted to out-of-frame rearrangements, and the results were checked against IGoR. Hypergeometric tests were used in a later analysis to score TCR-TCR, TCR-HLA and TCR-CMV co-occurrence, with a repertoire-size bias correction applied to the TCR pairs. To estimate false discovery rates, a later analysis permuted the HLA or CMV assignments 20 times. In a later analysis, co-occurring TCRs were grouped with DBSCAN, and TCRdist sequence similarity was added when clustering was performed within HLA-allele-positive subsets. Co-occurrence clustering excluded repertoires with fewer than 30,000 or more than 120,000 public chains, plus five with anomalous nucleotide sharing. TCRdb holds this immuneACCESS table with in-frame rearrangements only. Some clones are missing; in checked studies, unresolved V genes explain under half, and the rest has no known cause. The D gene and trimming were derived from the DNA, and the V and J assignments and clone size from that table. Across this sample there are roughly 120,000 clones, with around 75% seen only once. Clones ranked in the top ten supply more than 4.5% of the sample.

This sequence originates from a man between 60 and 75 years old in good health and CMV-seropositive. Sequencing input: PBMCs. The chain is assembled from TRBV6-9 and TRBJ1-1, with TRBD1 matching 8 junction bases. The CDR3 amino acid sequence is: CASSYKDRAHTEAFF. The DNA reads TGTGCCAGCAGTTATAAGGACAGGGCCCACACTGAAGCTTTCTTT.